This T cell receptor beta chain was sequenced during a study of cytotoxic CD8 clonotypes in ibrutinib-treated CLL. Study-wide context: Response samples were drawn at a median of approximately 11 months of treatment, range 6 to 36.

Concerning this clone: The antigen is undetermined.

General study results and limits: Higher circulating CD8+ T-cell counts strongly accompanied higher baseline clonality, above age-matched healthy donors. Having risen at ibrutinib response, clonality had fallen back toward baseline by progression.

Germline assignment: CDR1 SGDLS and CDR2 YYNGEE. The ends lost 1 base at V and 5 bases at J; junction bases unmatched: 5. This CDR3 spans 15 amino acids. Depth targeted 1 in 200,000 to 1 in 1 million T cells, averaging 10x coverage per clonotype. The table came from immunoSEQ multiplex PCR; TCRdb's copy has only in-frame clones and leaves some out. The sample carries roughly 130,000 clones, 79% recorded once. The sequence was collected from a human donor with chronic lymphocytic leukemia. Sequencing was performed on PBMCs, taken after 12 months of ibrutinib treatment. The chain combines TRBV9 with TRBJ1-1; TRBD1 matches at 10 bases. CDR3 DNA: TGTGCCAGCAGCGTAAGGGGGACAGGGGTTACTGAAGCTTTCTTT. Protein sequence: CASSVRGTGVTEAFF.